Here is one TCR beta chain with its context. Its antigen is currently unknown. This entry is derived from a study of T cells in Graves' hyperthyroidism and ophthalmopathy. Study-wide findings and caveats: Blood samples included most of the expanded thyroid clonotypes exceeding 0.001.

Hyperthyroidism was newly diagnosed in patients aged 18 to 65 (duration under 2 months). This sample holds PBMCs from roughly 10 ml fresh peripheral blood. Trimming took off 2 bases at V and 0 bases at J, with 14 bases between the two ends. The CDR3 length is 16 residues. Germline V gene lookup returns CDR1 SGHRS and CDR2 YFSETQ. Researchers took RNA transcripts and amplified the TCR beta CDR3 regions from them. A set of HTBI primers served as the primers for a first-round RT-PCR of the TCR CDR3. MiXCR, run by TCRdb on the multiplex PCR reads, gives a single entry per CDR3 protein. This table has roughly 300,000 distinct CDR3 sequences, about 20% appearing once.

Sample: blood. This receptor was obtained from a woman between 50 and 59 years old with Graves' hyperthyroidism. The chain uses TRBV5-1 and TRBJ2-5; D tentatively fits TRBD1 or TRBD2 (7 bases each). The CDR3 nucleotides read TGCGCCAGCAGCTTAACCCAGGGGGGGTACCAAGAGACCCAGTACTTC. Translation gives CASSLTQGGYQETQYF.